Listed below are T cell receptor beta chains from one sample, sequenced in a study of T cells in Graves' hyperthyroidism and ophthalmopathy. TCRdb re-called the multiplex PCR reads with MiXCR, one entry per CDR3 protein. The sample consists of about 250,000 distinct CDR3 sequences, more than 20% of them appearing once. The specimen sequenced was blood. These receptors came from a middle-aged woman with Graves' ophthalmopathy. Both conserved end residues are part of each CDR3. A D gene is named only where the DNA matches it firmly. A clone size is listed for some rows: how often the clone was seen (once, few, many), or a class if it is expanded.

D gene,J gene,V gene,clone size,CDR3 protein,CDR3 DNA
-,TRBJ2-7,TRBV29-1,many,CSVVGGYGYEQYF,TGCAGCGTTGTCGGAGGTTATGGCTACGAGCAGTACTTC
-,TRBJ1-2,TRBV12-3/TRBV12-4,many,CASSRRENGYTF,TGTGCCAGCAGTAGACGAGAAAATGGCTACACCTTC
TRBD1,TRBJ2-7,TRBV15,many,CATSSTSRDRVYEQYF,TGTGCCACCAGCAGTACCTCCCGGGACAGAGTCTACGAGCAGTACTTC
-,TRBJ2-5,TRBV15,-,CATSTGAAGETQYF,TGTGCCACCAGCACTGGGGCGGCCGGAGAGACCCAGTACTTC
TRBD2,TRBJ2-2,TRBV28,-,CASRGLAGVSGELFF,TGTGCCAGCAGGGGACTAGCGGGAGTATCAGGGGAGCTGTTTTTT
-,TRBJ1-1,TRBV19,-,CASSIDGRLEAFF,TGTGCCAGTAGTATAGATGGGCGGCTAGAAGCTTTCTTT
-,TRBJ2-5,TRBV30,many,CAFERRERETQYF,TGTGCCTTTGAGCGGAGGGAGAGGGAGACCCAGTACTTC
TRBD1,TRBJ2-7,TRBV13,many,CASSWTGDGSYEQYF,TGTGCCAGCAGCTGGACAGGGGATGGATCGTACGAGCAGTACTTC
-,TRBJ1-1,TRBV5-1,many,CGSSLGGNTEAFF,TGCGGCAGCAGCTTGGGAGGGAACACTGAAGCTTTCTTT
TRBD2,TRBJ2-2,TRBV12-3/TRBV12-4,many,CASSFRLAGGPSGELFF,TGTGCCAGCAGTTTCCGACTAGCGGGAGGGCCGTCGGGGGAGCTGTTTTTT
-,TRBJ1-2,TRBV10-3,once,CAISEFAEYGYTF,TGTGCCATCAGTGAGTTTGCAGAATATGGCTACACCTTC
TRBD1,TRBJ2-7,TRBV24-1,many,CATNETGSSYEQYF,TGTGCCACCAATGAGACAGGGAGCTCCTACGAGCAGTACTTC
-,TRBJ2-7,TRBV11-1,many,CASSLDGFGEQYF,TGTGCCAGCAGCTTAGACGGTTTTGGCGAGCAGTACTTC
-,TRBJ1-5,TRBV28,-,CASLEGGNSNQPQHF,TGTGCCAGCCTCGAGGGCGGCAATAGCAATCAGCCCCAGCATTTT
-,TRBJ1-1,TRBV5-1,many,CASSFNRVGTEAFF,TGCGCCAGCAGCTTCAACAGGGTTGGCACTGAAGCTTTCTTT
-,TRBJ2-2,TRBV29-1,many,CSVDSARRSGELFF,TGCAGCGTTGATAGCGCAAGAAGGTCCGGGGAGCTGTTTTTT
-,TRBJ2-5,TRBV28,-,CASSVTSQETQYF,TGTGCCAGCAGTGTGACTTCTCAAGAGACCCAGTACTTC
TRBD2,TRBJ2-2,TRBV28,many,CASSHGLAGRDGELFF,TGTGCCAGCAGCCACGGACTAGCGGGTCGTGACGGGGAGCTGTTTTTT
TRBD2,TRBJ2-7,TRBV7-6,many,CASSTTSGKGNEQYF,TGTGCCAGCAGCACGACTAGCGGGAAAGGGAACGAGCAGTACTTC
-,TRBJ2-7,TRBV9,many,CASSVSEGYEQYF,TGTGCCAGCAGCGTCTCTGAAGGGTACGAGCAGTACTTC
TRBD1,TRBJ1-1,TRBV7-9,many,CASSRDRVGTEAFF,TGTGCCAGCAGCCGGGACAGGGTGGGGACTGAAGCTTTCTTT
TRBD2,TRBJ2-7,TRBV28,-,CASSSHKTGTSIYEQYF,TGTGCCAGCAGTTCCCACAAAACCGGGACTAGTATCTACGAGCAGTACTTC
TRBD2,TRBJ2-7,TRBV12-3/TRBV12-4,once,CASSLGASGSSEQYF,TGTGCCAGCAGCTTAGGAGCTAGCGGGAGTAGCGAGCAGTACTTC
TRBD2,TRBJ2-7,TRBV20-1,once,CSARGSGTSYEQYF,TGCAGTGCTAGAGGTAGCGGGACATCCTACGAGCAGTACTTC
-,TRBJ2-7,TRBV6-5,many,CASSNSGGRYEQYF,TGTGCCAGCAGTAACTCCGGGGGAAGGTACGAGCAGTACTTC
-,TRBJ1-2,TRBV12-3/TRBV12-4,many,CASSLASRATF,TGTGCCAGCAGTTTAGCCTCTCGGGCCACCTTC
-,TRBJ2-7,TRBV4-3,-,CASSQDGERDYEQYF,TGCGCCAGCAGCCAAGATGGAGAACGGGACTACGAGCAGTACTTC
-,TRBJ1-5,TRBV18,many,CASSPQDRSNQPQHF,TGTGCCAGCTCACCCCAGGACAGAAGCAATCAGCCCCAGCATTTT
-,TRBJ1-1,TRBV9,-,CASSAPGHLNSEAFF,TGTGCCAGCAGCGCCCCGGGACACCTGAACTCTGAAGCCTTCTTT
-,TRBJ2-5,TRBV29-1,medium-sized,CSVEGRYQETQYF,TGCAGCGTTGAAGGACGGTACCAAGAGACCCAGTACTTC
TRBD1,TRBJ1-2,TRBV10-3,many,CAISGQGRLFHYGYTF,TGTGCCATCAGTGGACAGGGGCGCCTATTCCACTATGGCTACACCTTC
-,TRBJ2-5,TRBV28,-,CASSIGHSTQYF,TGTGCCAGCAGCATTGGGCACTCGACCCAGTACTTC
-,TRBJ1-6,TRBV6-5,many,CASSYTDSQTYNSPLHF,TGTGCCAGCAGTTACACCGACAGTCAAACCTATAATTCACCCCTCCACTTT
TRBD1,TRBJ2-7,TRBV15,many,CATSSRDRGLREQYF,TGTGCCACCAGCAGCCGGGACAGGGGACTACGCGAGCAGTACTTC
-,TRBJ2-3,TRBV10-3,once,CAITRTGNTDTQYF,TGTGCCATCACCAGGACCGGAAACACAGATACGCAGTATTTT
-,TRBJ1-2,TRBV15,many,CATSRDSSSAF,TGTGCCACCAGCAGAGATTCGAGTTCCGCCTTC
TRBD2,TRBJ2-7,TRBV13,many,CASSPQQREKYF,TGTGCCAGCAGCCCCCAACAGCGGGAGAAGTACTTC
-,TRBJ1-2,TRBV12-3/TRBV12-4,many,CASSLGRVTTF,TGTGCCAGCAGTTTAGGGCGCGTTACAACCTTC
-,TRBJ1-2,TRBV15,-,CATSRKLSNYGYTF,TGTGCCACCAGCAGGAAGTTATCTAACTATGGCTACACCTTC
-,TRBJ2-2,TRBV6-5,many,CASSWEVNTGELFF,TGTGCCAGCAGTTGGGAAGTGAACACCGGGGAGCTGTTTTTT
-,TRBJ2-7,TRBV11-1,many,CASSPLGYGQTYEQYF,TGTGCCAGCAGCCCCCTAGGTTACGGACAAACCTACGAGCAGTACTTC
TRBD2,TRBJ2-1,TRBV28,many,CASTPGGLAGGIYEQFF,TGTGCCAGCACCCCCGGTGGTTTAGCGGGAGGAATCTATGAGCAGTTCTTC
-,TRBJ2-5,TRBV28,many,CASSDGWETQYF,TGTGCCAGCAGCGACGGTTGGGAGACCCAGTACTTC
-,TRBJ1-5,TRBV6-1,-,CASSESLGFSNQPQHF,TGTGCCAGCAGTGAAAGCCTCGGATTTAGCAATCAGCCCCAGCATTTT
-,TRBJ1-3,TRBV7-9,many,CASSPNNGGNTIYF,TGTGCCAGCAGCCCCAACAACGGCGGAAACACCATATATTTT
TRBD2,TRBJ2-7,TRBV6-1,many,CASGAAGGFEQYF,TGTGCCAGCGGGGCAGCGGGAGGGTTCGAGCAGTACTTC
-,TRBJ1-1,TRBV13,many,CASSLDGNEAFF,TGTGCCAGCAGCTTAGACGGTAACGAAGCTTTCTTT
-,TRBJ2-5,TRBV20-1,many,CSARPGHQETQYF,TGCAGTGCTAGACCGGGACACCAAGAGACCCAGTACTTC
-,TRBJ1-5,TRBV30,many,CAWILHWVSNQPQHF,TGTGCCTGGATCCTCCATTGGGTTAGCAATCAGCCCCAGCATTTT
-,TRBJ1-1,TRBV6-5,many,CASSYSVQGNTEAFF,TGTGCCAGCAGTTACTCAGTGCAGGGGAACACTGAAGCTTTCTTT